The 15 T cell receptor beta chains below come from one sample, sequenced in a study of T cells after yellow fever vaccination. In TCRdb, the 5' RACE reads were re-called with MiXCR into one record per CDR3 protein. The profile shows hundreds of thousands of distinct CDR3 sequences, roughly 3.5% of them singletons. The sequences come from PBMCs, collected on the day of the yellow fever booster vaccination. Receptor source: a young man who received the YFV17D yellow fever vaccine.

This clonotype was counted at least ten times. J is TRBJ2-3 and V is TRBV5-1; D gene uncertain. The V end lost 4 bases, the J end lost 0 bases, and 18 bases lay between the germline ends. Germline V gene data show CDR1 as SGHRS and CDR2 as YFSETQ. The length of the CDR3 is 17 residues. The CDR3 loop reads CASSVAPTGTSTDTQYF. In nucleotides, the CDR3 is TGCGCCAGCAGCGTGGCCCCGACTGGAACTAGCACAGATACGCAGTATTTT.

V and J are TRBV12-3 or TRBV12-4 and TRBJ2-1, with 12 bases identical to TRBD2. Trimming removed 6 bases from V and 6 bases from J; junction bases left unmatched: 9. The length of the CDR3 is 16 residues. The CDR3 DNA reads TGTGCCAGCAGCCGCGGCGGACTAGCGGGGTTCAATGAGCAGTTCTTC. Protein: CASSRGGLAGFNEQFF.

This clonotype was seen at least ten times. The chain combines TRBV3-1 with TRBJ2-3, with a tentative D call TRBD1 (5 bases). The V gene lost 1 base and the J gene lost 4 bases, with 6 bases spanning the gap. Germline V gene sequence: CDR1 LGHDT, CDR2 YNNKEL (reference sequence). The CDR3 spans 13 residues. In nucleotides, the CDR3 is TGTGCCAGCAGCCAAGGGGGCGCAGATACGCAGTATTTT. As protein: CASSQGGADTQYF.

This clonotype was observed at least ten times. The V and J genes are TRBV7-2 and TRBJ2-3; 7 nucleotides align to TRBD1. Germline V gene data show CDR1 as SGHTA and CDR2 as FQGNSA. With V trimmed by 1 base and J by 6 bases, 4 bases remained unmatched. The CDR3 totals 14 residues. The CDR3 loop reads CASSLVQGRDTQYF. DNA for the CDR3: TGTGCCAGCAGCTTAGTACAGGGGCGGGATACGCAGTATTTT.

This clonotype was detected many times. V is TRBV6-5 and J is TRBJ2-1; 8 bases map to TRBD2. With V trimmed by 2 bases and J by 8 bases, 8 bases remained unmatched. The CDR3 runs 15 residues. The germline CDR1 and CDR2 sequences are MNHEY and SVGAGI. The CDR3 loop is CASSYAHGGVDEQFF. In nucleotides, the CDR3 is TGTGCCAGCAGTTACGCCCACGGGGGGGTCGATGAGCAGTTCTTC.

This clonotype appeared many times. V and J are TRBV4-2 and TRBJ1-1; a weak D match, TRBD1 (5 bases). The CDR3 contains 15 residues. The germline V gene encodes CDR1 LGHNA and CDR2 YNFKEQ. The V end lost 5 bases, the J end lost 0 bases, and 13 bases lay between the germline ends. CDR3 amino acids: CASSVGGSMNTEAFF. In DNA form, the CDR3 reads TGTGCCAGCAGCGTGGGGGGGTCTATGAACACTGAAGCTTTCTTT.

This clonotype has a count of ten or more. The V and J genes are TRBV6-2 or TRBV6-3 and TRBJ2-7; possibly TRBD1 for D (5 bases). Trimming shortened V by 5 bases and J by 3 bases, and 8 bases separated the two germline ends. Germline CDR1 is MNHEY and CDR2 is SVGEGT. This CDR3 spans 12 amino acids. The CDR3 is CASSPQGYEQYV. DNA for the CDR3: TGTGCCAGCAGTCCTCAGGGCTACGAGCAGTACGTC.

CDR3 nucleotides: TGTGCCAGCAGCCAAAGTCGAGATACGCAGTATTTT. Amino acid sequence: CASSQSRDTQYF. This chain joins TRBV4-2 and TRBJ2-3, with D uncertain. The CDR3 is made up of 12 amino acids. Deletions cut 2 bases from V and 5 bases from J, with 5 bases between. Germline V gene sequence: CDR1 LGHNA, CDR2 YNFKEQ.

Many counts were recorded for this clonotype. The junction shows a germline mismatch at one end, possibly a read error. V gene TRBV7-7 combines with J gene TRBJ2-3; TRBD2 agrees at 10 bases. The CDR3 length is 16 residues. The germline V gene encodes CDR1 SSHAT and CDR2 FNYEAQ (reference sequence). The CDR3 here is CASSPILAGGTDTQYF. Here the CDR3 DNA reads TGTGCTAGCAGCCCAATTCTAGCGGGGGGCACAGATACGCAGTATTTT.

V and J are TRBV7-2 and TRBJ2-7; 9 bases are a match to TRBD1. The CDR3 sequence is 13 residues long. V shed 5 bases, J shed 3 bases, and the junction held 2 bases outside the gene matches. From germline, CDR1 is SGHTA and CDR2 FQGNSA. In nucleotides, the CDR3 is TGTGCCAGCAGCCCGACAGGGGGCTACGAGCAGTACTTC. Encoded protein: CASSPTGGYEQYF.

In its sample, this clonotype was seen a few times. This chain connects TRBV7-9 to TRBJ2-5; no clear D. This CDR3 contains 15 residues. The V gene lost 2 bases and the J gene lost 5 bases, with 15 bases spanning the gap. Germline V gene data show CDR1 as SEHNR and CDR2 as FQNEAQ (reference sequence). CDR3: CASSLIQSNRETQYF. The CDR3, as DNA: TGTGCCAGCAGCTTAATCCAGTCCAACCGGGAGACCCAGTACTTC. The full variable domain, its missing parts supplied by reference TRBV7-9 and TRBJ2-5, is DTGVSQNPRHKITKRGQNVTFRCDPISEHNRLYWYRQTLGQGPEFLTYFQNEAQLEKSRLLSDRFSAERPKGSFSTLEIQRTEQGDSAMYLCASSLIQSNRETQYFGPGTRLLVL.

The V and J genes are TRBV12-3 or TRBV12-4 and TRBJ1-2, with 7 bases lining up with TRBD1. The junction had 5 bases not matched to a gene; V was cut back by 6 bases and J by 4 bases. This CDR3 comprises 13 residues. The CDR3 is CASRTGTLYGYTF. The CDR3 coding sequence is TGTGCCAGCAGGACAGGGACCCTCTATGGCTACACCTTC.

J is TRBJ2-1 and V is TRBV12-3 or TRBV12-4, with a weak D call TRBD1 (5 bases). This CDR3 region has 15 residues. The ends were cut back, 5 bases at V and 2 bases at J, with 13 bases in the middle. CDR3 sequence reads: CASSEQDTAYNEQFF. CDR3 sequence (DNA): TGTGCCAGCAGTGAGCAGGACACGGCCTACAATGAGCAGTTCTTC.

This clonotype was seen repeatedly, ten times or more. This chain connects TRBV5-1 to TRBJ1-1, with D possibly being TRBD1 (6 bases). This CDR3 contains 15 residues. CDR1 is SGHRS, CDR2 YFSETQ, per germline. Trimming took off 7 bases at V and 3 bases at J, with 19 bases between the two ends. The CDR3 region is CASVVGGAGDTEAFF. Here the CDR3 DNA reads TGCGCCAGCGTTGTAGGGGGGGCTGGCGACACTGAAGCTTTCTTT.

This clonotype appeared many times. The V gene is TRBV4-3, the J gene TRBJ1-1; 7 bases fit TRBD1. The J segment lost 10 bases and the V segment lost 2 bases, leaving 13 bases of the junction unmatched. The CDR3 extends over 15 amino acids. The germline V gene encodes CDR1 LGHNA and CDR2 YSLEER. This CDR3 is CASSQSETGTGRAFF. As DNA, the CDR3 is TGCGCCAGCAGCCAATCAGAGACAGGGACCGGGCGAGCTTTCTTT.